This TCR beta chain is from a study of T cells after yellow fever vaccination. Study outcomes and limitations: Most primary-vaccination clones recurred post-booster (roughly 96% CD4, roughly 91% CD8).

The CDR3 contains 14 residues. In germline, CDR1 is SGHDN, CDR2 FVKESK. V was trimmed by 0 bases and J by 5 bases, leaving 9 bases between them. Comments on this clonotype: The antigen remains undetermined.

The study made its TCR cDNA through 5'RACE template switching. That step introduced a universal primer site along with UMIs. TCRdb re-called the 5' RACE reads through MiXCR, storing one row per CDR3 protein. The data show 300,000 to 350,000 distinct CDR3 sequences, approximately 8% seen once. This chain connects TRBV14 to TRBJ2-3; D gene ambiguous. The sequences come from PBMCs, collected more than 35 days after the first yellow fever vaccination. This sequence originates from a man younger than 35 who received the YFV17D yellow fever vaccine. CDR3 loop: CASSQDTSLDTQYF. In nucleotides, the CDR3 is TGTGCCAGCAGCCAAGATACCAGTCTAGATACGCAGTATTTT.